This T cell receptor (beta chain) was profiled in a study of control samples from healthy donors and cancer patients. CDR3 length: 13 amino acids. Trimming pared 5 bases from V and 6 bases from J, leaving 10 bases between. Per the germline V gene, CDR1 is SGHTA and CDR2 is FQGNSA. Repertoires were generated with immunoSEQ multiplex PCR, while TCRdb's copy carries only in-frame clones and drops some. The sample shows around 93,000 clones, around 88% of them seen only once. The V call is TRBV7-2, the J call TRBJ2-2; possible D gene TRBD1, 5 bases. This sequence originates from a young man in good health. The sample was blood. The CDR3: CASSEQVPGELFF. The CDR3 DNA reads as TGTGCCAGCAGCGAACAGGTACCCGGGGAGCTGTTTTTT.